The clone carrying this TCR beta chain has more than one count but fewer than ten. Its specificity is not known. This entry comes from a study of T cells after yellow fever vaccination. Study summary: The authors prepared low-cell-number fractions using SMART-Seq v4 Ultra Low Input. Findings and limits, study-wide: Contamination by abundant bulk-population clonotypes could be present in FACS-sorted repertoires.

Researchers made TCR cDNA using 5'RACE template switching, and this step added a universal primer site and UMIs. Via MiXCR, TCRdb re-called the 5' RACE reads, giving one row per CDR3 protein. The sample has approximately 300,000 distinct CDR3 sequences, about 10% seen once. V was cut by 2 bases and J by 10 bases, with 9 bases left in between. This CDR3 is built from 12 residues. Germline-derived CDR1 and CDR2 are SGHTA and FQGNSA. This receptor was identified in a man younger than 35 who received the YFV17D yellow fever vaccine. This material consisted of CD4+ T cells sorted from PBMCs, taken 45 days after the yellow fever booster vaccination. The rearrangement joins TRBV7-2 to TRBJ2-1; D is undetermined. Here the CDR3 reads CASSLSLREQFF. DNA for the CDR3: TGTGCCAGCAGCTTATCCTTAAGGGAGCAGTTCTTC.